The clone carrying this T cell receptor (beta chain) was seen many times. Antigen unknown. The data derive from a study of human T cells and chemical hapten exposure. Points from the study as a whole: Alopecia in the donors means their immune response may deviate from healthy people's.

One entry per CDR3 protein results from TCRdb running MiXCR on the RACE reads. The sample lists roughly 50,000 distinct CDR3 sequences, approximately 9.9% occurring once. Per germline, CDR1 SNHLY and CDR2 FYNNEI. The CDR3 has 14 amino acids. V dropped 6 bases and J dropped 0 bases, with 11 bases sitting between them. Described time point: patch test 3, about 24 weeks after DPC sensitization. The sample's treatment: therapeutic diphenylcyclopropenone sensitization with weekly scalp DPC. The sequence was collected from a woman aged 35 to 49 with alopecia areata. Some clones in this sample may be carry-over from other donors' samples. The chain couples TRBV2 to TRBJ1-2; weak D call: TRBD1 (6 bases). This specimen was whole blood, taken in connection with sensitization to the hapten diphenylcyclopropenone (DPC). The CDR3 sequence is CASSRDTSNYGYTF. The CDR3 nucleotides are TGTGCCAGCAGCCGGGACACCTCTAACTATGGCTACACCTTC.